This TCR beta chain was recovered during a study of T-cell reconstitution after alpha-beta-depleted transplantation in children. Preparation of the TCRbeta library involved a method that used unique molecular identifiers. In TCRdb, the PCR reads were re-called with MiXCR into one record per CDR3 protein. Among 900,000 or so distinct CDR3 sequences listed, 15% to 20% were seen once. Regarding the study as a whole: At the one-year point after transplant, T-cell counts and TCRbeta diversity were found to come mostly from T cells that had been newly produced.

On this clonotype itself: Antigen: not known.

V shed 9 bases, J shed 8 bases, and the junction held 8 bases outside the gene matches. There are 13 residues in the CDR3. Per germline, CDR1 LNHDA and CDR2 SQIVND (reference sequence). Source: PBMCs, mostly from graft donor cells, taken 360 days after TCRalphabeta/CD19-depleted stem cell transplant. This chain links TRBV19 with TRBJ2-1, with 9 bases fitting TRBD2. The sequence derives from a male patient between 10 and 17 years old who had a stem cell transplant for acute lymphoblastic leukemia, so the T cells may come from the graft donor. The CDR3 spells CASQAGGQDEQFF. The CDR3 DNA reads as TGTGCCAGCCAAGCGGGAGGTCAGGATGAGCAGTTCTTC. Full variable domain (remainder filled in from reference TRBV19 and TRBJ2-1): DGGITQSPKYLFRKEGQNVTLSCEQNLNHDAMYWYRQDPGQGLRLIYYSQIVNDFQKGDIAEGYSVSREKKESFPLTVTSAQKNPTAFYLCASQAGGQDEQFFGPGTRLTVL.